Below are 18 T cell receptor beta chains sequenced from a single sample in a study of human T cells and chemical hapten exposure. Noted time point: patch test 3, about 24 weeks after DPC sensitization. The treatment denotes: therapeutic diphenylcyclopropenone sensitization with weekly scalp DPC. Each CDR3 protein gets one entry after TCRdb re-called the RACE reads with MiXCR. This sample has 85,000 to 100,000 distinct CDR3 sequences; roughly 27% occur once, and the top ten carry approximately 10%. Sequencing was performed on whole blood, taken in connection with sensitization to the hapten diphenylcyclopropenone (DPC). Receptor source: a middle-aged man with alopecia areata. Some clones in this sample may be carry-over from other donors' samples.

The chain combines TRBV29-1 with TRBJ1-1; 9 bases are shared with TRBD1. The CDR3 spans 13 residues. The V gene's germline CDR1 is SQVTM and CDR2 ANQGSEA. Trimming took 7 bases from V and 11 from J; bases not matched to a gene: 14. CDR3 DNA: TGCAGCGCTGAGCCTAACAGGGGGCTTGAGGCTTTCTTT. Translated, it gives CSAEPNRGLEAFF. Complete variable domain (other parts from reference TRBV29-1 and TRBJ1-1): SAVISQKPSRDICQRGTSLTIQCQVDSQVTMMFWYRQQPGQSLTLIATANQGSEATYESGFVIDKFPISRPNLTFSTLTVSNMSPEDSSIYLCSAEPNRGLEAFFGQGTRLTVV.

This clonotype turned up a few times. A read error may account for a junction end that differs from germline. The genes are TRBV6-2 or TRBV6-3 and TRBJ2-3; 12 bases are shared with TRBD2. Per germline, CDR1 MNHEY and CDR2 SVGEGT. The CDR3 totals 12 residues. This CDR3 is CASSATWTSGDF. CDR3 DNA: TGTGCCAGCAGCGCCACGTGGACTAGCGGGGATTTT.

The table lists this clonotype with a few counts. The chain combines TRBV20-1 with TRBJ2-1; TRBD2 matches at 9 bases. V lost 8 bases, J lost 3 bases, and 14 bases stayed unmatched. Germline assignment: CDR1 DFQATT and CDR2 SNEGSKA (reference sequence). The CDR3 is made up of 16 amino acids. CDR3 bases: TGCAGTAGAGGCAACGAGCGGGGGGTGGGCTACAATGAGCAGTTCTTC. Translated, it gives CSRGNERGVGYNEQFF.

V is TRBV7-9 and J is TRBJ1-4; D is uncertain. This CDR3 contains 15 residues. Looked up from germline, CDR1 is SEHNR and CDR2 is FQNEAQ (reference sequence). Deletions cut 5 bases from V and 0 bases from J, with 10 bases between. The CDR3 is CASSTASATNEKLFF. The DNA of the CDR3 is TGTGCCAGCAGCACCGCCAGCGCAACTAATGAAAAACTGTTTTTT.

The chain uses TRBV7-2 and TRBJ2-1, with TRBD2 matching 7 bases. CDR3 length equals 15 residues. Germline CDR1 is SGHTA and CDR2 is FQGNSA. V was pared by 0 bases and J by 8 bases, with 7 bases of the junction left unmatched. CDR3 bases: TGTGCCAGCAGCTTAGCCGGCGGGAGTCCGGATGAGCAGTTCTTC. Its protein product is CASSLAGGSPDEQFF.

This chain's CDR3 is CASSSLGNQPQHF. The CDR3 bases are TGTGCCAGCAGTTCTCTGGGCAATCAGCCCCAGCATTTT. The chain is built from TRBV12-3 or TRBV12-4 and TRBJ1-5; D not certain. This CDR3 contains 13 residues. Trimming left V 4 bases short and J 2 bases short, with 6 bases between.

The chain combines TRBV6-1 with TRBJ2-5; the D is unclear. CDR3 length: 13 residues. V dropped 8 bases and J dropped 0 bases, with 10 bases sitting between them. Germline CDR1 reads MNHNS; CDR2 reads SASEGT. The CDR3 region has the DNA TGTGCCAGCGAGGACGTAAACCAAGAGACCCAGTACTTC. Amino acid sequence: CASEDVNQETQYF.

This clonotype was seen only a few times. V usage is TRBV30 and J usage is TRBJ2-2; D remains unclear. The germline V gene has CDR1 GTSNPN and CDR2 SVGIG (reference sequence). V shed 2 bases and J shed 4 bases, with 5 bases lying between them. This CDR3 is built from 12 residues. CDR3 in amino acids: CAWSQVTGELFF. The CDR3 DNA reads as TGTGCCTGGAGTCAGGTCACCGGGGAGCTGTTTTTT.

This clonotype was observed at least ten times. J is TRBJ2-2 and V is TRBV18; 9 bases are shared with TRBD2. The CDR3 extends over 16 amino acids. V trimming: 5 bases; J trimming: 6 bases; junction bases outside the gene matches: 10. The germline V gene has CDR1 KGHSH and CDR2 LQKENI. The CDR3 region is CASSSGTSSWSGELFF. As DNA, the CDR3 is TGTGCCAGCTCAAGCGGGACTAGCAGTTGGTCCGGGGAGCTGTTTTTT.

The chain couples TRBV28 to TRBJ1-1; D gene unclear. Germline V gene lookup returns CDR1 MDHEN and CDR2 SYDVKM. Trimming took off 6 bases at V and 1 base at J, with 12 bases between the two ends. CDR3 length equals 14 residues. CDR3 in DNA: TGTGCCAGCAGATCTGGCCTCCGGAACACTGAAGCTTTCTTT. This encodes CASRSGLRNTEAFF.

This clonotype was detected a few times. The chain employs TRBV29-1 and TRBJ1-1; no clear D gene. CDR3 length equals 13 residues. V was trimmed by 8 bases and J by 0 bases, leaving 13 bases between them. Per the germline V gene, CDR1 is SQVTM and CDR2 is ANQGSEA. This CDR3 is CSSDLNMNTEAFF. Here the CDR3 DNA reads TGCAGCTCTGACCTCAATATGAACACTGAAGCTTTCTTT.

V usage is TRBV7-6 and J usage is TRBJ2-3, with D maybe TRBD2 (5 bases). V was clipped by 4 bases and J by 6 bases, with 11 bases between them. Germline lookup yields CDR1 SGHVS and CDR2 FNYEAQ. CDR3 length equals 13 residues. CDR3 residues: CASSSGLGDTQYF. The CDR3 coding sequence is TGTGCCAGCAGCTCCGGACTCGGGGATACGCAGTATTTT.

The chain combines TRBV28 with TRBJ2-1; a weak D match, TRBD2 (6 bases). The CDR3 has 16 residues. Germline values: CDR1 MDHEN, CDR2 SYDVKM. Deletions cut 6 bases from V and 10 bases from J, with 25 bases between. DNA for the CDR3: TGTGCCAGCAGCCCCGTAGGGTTACGACTAGAAGACGAGCAGTTCTTC. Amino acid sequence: CASSPVGLRLEDEQFF.

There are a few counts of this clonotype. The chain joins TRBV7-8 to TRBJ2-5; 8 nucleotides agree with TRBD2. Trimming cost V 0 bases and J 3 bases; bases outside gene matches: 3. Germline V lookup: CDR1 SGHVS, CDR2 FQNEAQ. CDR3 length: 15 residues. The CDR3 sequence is CASSLALSGEETQYF. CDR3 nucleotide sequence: TGTGCCAGCAGCTTAGCGCTTAGCGGGGAAGAGACCCAGTACTTC.

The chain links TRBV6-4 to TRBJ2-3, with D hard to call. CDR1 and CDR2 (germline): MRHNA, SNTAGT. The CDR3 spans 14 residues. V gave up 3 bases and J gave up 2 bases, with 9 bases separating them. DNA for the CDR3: TGTGCCAGCAGTGAAAGCGCCTTCACAGATACGCAGTATTTT. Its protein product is CASSESAFTDTQYF.

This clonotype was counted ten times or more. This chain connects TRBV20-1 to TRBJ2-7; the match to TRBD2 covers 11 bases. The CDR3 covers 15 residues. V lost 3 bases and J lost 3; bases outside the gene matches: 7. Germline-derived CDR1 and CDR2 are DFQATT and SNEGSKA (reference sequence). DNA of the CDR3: TGCAGTGCTAGCGATCTAGCGGGAGGCAACTACGAGCAGTACTTC. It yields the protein CSASDLAGGNYEQYF.

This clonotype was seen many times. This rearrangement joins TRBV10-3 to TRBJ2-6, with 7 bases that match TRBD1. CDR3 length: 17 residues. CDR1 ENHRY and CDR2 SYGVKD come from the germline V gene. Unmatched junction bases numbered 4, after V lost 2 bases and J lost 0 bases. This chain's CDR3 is CAISENPGGSGANVLTF. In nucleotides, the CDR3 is TGTGCCATCAGTGAGAACCCAGGGGGCTCTGGGGCCAACGTCCTGACTTTC.

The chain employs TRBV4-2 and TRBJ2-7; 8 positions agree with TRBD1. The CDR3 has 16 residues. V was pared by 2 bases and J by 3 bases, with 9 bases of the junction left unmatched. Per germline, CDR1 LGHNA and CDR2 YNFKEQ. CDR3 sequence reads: CASSQNQGGQGYEQYF. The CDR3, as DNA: TGTGCCAGCAGCCAAAACCAAGGAGGACAGGGCTACGAGCAGTACTTC.